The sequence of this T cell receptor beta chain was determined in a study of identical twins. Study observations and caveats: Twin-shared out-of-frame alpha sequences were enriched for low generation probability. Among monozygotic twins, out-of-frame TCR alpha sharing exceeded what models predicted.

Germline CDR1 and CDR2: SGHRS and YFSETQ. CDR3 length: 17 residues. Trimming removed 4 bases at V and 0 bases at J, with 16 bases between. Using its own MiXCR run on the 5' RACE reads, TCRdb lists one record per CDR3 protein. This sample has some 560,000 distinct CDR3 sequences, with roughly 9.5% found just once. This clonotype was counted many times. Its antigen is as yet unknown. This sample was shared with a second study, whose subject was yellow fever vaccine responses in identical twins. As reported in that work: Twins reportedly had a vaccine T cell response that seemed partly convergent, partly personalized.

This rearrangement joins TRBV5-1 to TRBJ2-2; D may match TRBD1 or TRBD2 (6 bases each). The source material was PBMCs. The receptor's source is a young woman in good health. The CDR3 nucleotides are TGCGCCAGCAGCGTGGGACGGAGGGGGGCGAACACCGGGGAGCTGTTTTTT. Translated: CASSVGRRGANTGELFF.